The 28 T cell receptor beta chains below all came from one sample that was sequenced in a study of cytomegalovirus exposure and HLA in healthy donors. 13 Jbeta primers and 60 Vbeta primers were used for the PCR. Profiled with immunoSEQ multiplex PCR; TCRdb holds only in-frame clones, not every one. There are under 150,000 clones in the sample; approximately 80% occur only once, and just over 2.5% lies in the top ten. What was sequenced was PBMCs. These receptors were collected from a man aged 30-40 years in good health and CMV-seronegative.

The sample holds a few counts of this clone. This chain's CDR3 is CASRVDRVGTDTQYF. In DNA, the CDR3 is TGTGCCAGCAGAGTGGACAGGGTTGGCACAGATACGCAGTATTTT. The genes are TRBV6-8 and TRBJ2-3; 8 nucleotides agree with TRBD1. From germline, CDR1 is MNHGY and CDR2 SAAAGT. The V gene end was trimmed by 6 bases and the J gene end by 1 base; junction bases not matched to a gene: 6. This CDR3 spans 15 amino acids.

The rearrangement links TRBV19 to TRBJ2-3, with 7 bases fitting TRBD2. V was pared by 6 bases and J by 4 bases, with 13 bases of the junction left unmatched. Germline assignment: CDR1 LNHDA and CDR2 SQIVND (reference sequence). The length of the CDR3 is 16 residues. Here the CDR3 DNA reads TGTGCCAGTAGCAGAGAGAGCGGGATAGTATCAGATACGCAGTATTTT. Encoded protein: CASSRESGIVSDTQYF.

This chain links TRBV9 with TRBJ1-2; 9 bases fit TRBD1. The ends lost 8 bases at V and 6 bases at J; junction bases unmatched: 8. The germline CDR1 and CDR2 sequences are SGDLS and YYNGEE. The CDR3 runs 13 residues. For the CDR3, the DNA is TGTGCCAGTAGGGGGACAGGGAGAAATGGCTACACCTTC. Translated: CASRGTGRNGYTF.

The V call is TRBV28, the J call TRBJ1-5; 12 bases are a match to TRBD1. The trim removed 6 bases at V and 7 bases at J, leaving 10 bases unmatched. This CDR3 comprises 16 residues. Germline CDR1 reads MDHEN; CDR2 reads SYDVKM. The CDR3 region has the DNA TGTGCCAGCAGCTTTTTGGGGACAGGGGGCGGCCAGCCCCAGCATTTT. This sequence encodes CASSFLGTGGGQPQHF. The full variable domain, its missing parts supplied by reference TRBV28 and TRBJ1-5, is DVKVTQSSRYLVKRTGEKVFLECVQDMDHENMFWYRQDPGLGLRLIYFSYDVKMKEKGDIPEGYSVSREKKERFSLILESASTNQTSMYLCASSFLGTGGGQPQHFGDGTRLSIL.

The chain joins TRBV29-1 to TRBJ1-5, with D hard to call. V was cut by 6 bases and J by 7 bases, with 19 bases left in between. The germline V gene encodes CDR1 SQVTM and CDR2 ANQGSEA. The CDR3 has 14 residues. The CDR3 DNA follows: TGCAGCGTCGTTTGGGGAGGGTCCGCCCAGCCCCAGCATTTT. Residues: CSVVWGGSAQPQHF.

The count of this clone is one. The gene calls are TRBV7-6 and TRBJ1-2; 10 bases are a match to TRBD1. The CDR3 length is 15 residues. Trimming removed 3 bases from V and 3 bases from J; junction bases left unmatched: 4. CDR1 is SGHVS, CDR2 FNYEAQ, per germline. The CDR3 sequence is CASSLTGGADYGYTF. As DNA, the CDR3 is TGTGCCAGCAGCTTGACAGGGGGCGCCGACTATGGCTACACCTTC.

The V call is TRBV5-1, the J call TRBJ2-5, with 9 bases that match TRBD1. The CDR3 covers 15 residues. Losses at the gene ends were 0 bases for V and 1 base for J; bases not matched to a gene: 1. Germline V gives CDR1 SGHRS, CDR2 YFSETQ. In nucleotides, the CDR3 is TGCGCCAGCAGCTTGGAGGGACAGGGCCAAGAGACCCAGTACTTC. Protein: CASSLEGQGQETQYF.

The CDR3 DNA follows: TGTGCCAGCAGCCCAGGGACAGGGAGCTACGAGCAGTACTTC. This encodes CASSPGTGSYEQYF. The genes are TRBV11-2 and TRBJ2-7; the match to TRBD1 covers 9 bases. J was trimmed by 3 bases and V by 5 bases; bases with no gene match: 5. Germline-derived CDR1 and CDR2 are SGHAT and FQNNGV. The CDR3 totals 14 residues.

Notes on this clone: A clone one base away is much larger, so this may be a read error. CDR3 sequence reads: CASSNRDPEAFF. DNA of the CDR3: TGTGCCAGCAGCAACAGGGACCCTGAAGCTTTCTTT. The chain employs TRBV11-2 and TRBJ1-1; D perhaps matches TRBD1 (6 bases). The CDR3 has 12 amino acids. CDR1 and CDR2 from the germline V gene are SGHAT and FQNNGV. V lost 5 bases and J lost 6, with 10 bases in between.

This chain joins TRBV10-3 and TRBJ2-7, with D maybe TRBD1 (6 bases). V lost 6 bases to trimming and J lost 4 bases, with 13 bases between them. The CDR3 loop spans 13 amino acids. In germline, CDR1 is ENHRY, CDR2 SYGVKD. The CDR3 sequence is CAISAGTNYEQYF. The CDR3 nucleotides are TGTGCCATCAGCGCCGGGACAAATTACGAGCAGTACTTC.

CDR3: CASSLVAWTGSSYNEQFF. The CDR3 DNA follows: TGTGCCAGCAGCTTAGTGGCTTGGACTGGTTCCTCCTACAATGAGCAGTTCTTC. V is TRBV7-2 and J is TRBJ2-1, with a weak D call TRBD2 (5 bases). This CDR3 comprises 18 residues. V was clipped by 1 base and J by 0 bases, with 16 bases between them. Germline CDR1 reads SGHTA; CDR2 reads FQGNSA.

V is TRBV19 and J is TRBJ1-3; D unresolved. Deletions cut 2 bases from V and 2 bases from J, with 7 bases between. There are 14 residues in the CDR3. CDR1 and CDR2 from the germline V gene are LNHDA and SQIVND (reference sequence). The chain's CDR3 is CASSITQAGNTIYF. CDR3 nucleotide sequence: TGTGCCAGTAGTATAACTCAAGCTGGAAACACCATATATTTT.

This rearrangement joins TRBV7-8 to TRBJ2-2; 8 bases fit TRBD2. CDR3 length: 18 amino acids. The ends lost 5 bases at V and 2 bases at J; junction bases unmatched: 13. CDR1 is SGHVS and CDR2 is FQNEAQ in the germline V gene. The CDR3 loop reads CASSARRKTSGNTGELFF. CDR3 DNA sequence: TGTGCCAGCAGCGCTAGACGAAAAACTAGCGGAAACACCGGGGAGCTGTTTTTT.

The V and J genes are TRBV29-1 and TRBJ2-5; D uncertain. The DNA end is more similar to TRBJ2-7, so the J call may be wrong. The germline CDR1 and CDR2 sequences are SQVTM and ANQGSEA. This CDR3 is 12 amino acids long. The CDR3 nucleotides read TGCAGCGTTCTCCGCCCACCCTACGAGCAGTACTTC. Its protein is CSVLRPPYEQYF.

The gene calls are TRBV13 and TRBJ2-3, with 7 bases lining up with TRBD2. Trimming cost V 2 bases and J 2 bases; bases outside gene matches: 7. This CDR3 is built from 16 residues. Germline V CDR1 and CDR2: PRHDT, FYEKMQ (reference sequence). CDR3 region: CASSLYSSGLTDTQYF. The CDR3 nucleotides are TGTGCCAGCAGCTTATATTCTAGCGGTCTCACAGATACGCAGTATTTT.

The rearrangement links TRBV9 to TRBJ2-7; possibly TRBD2 for D (6 bases). CDR1 and CDR2 (germline): SGDLS, YYNGEE. V lost 2 bases to trimming and J lost 5 bases, with 11 bases between them. The CDR3 consists of 13 residues. The CDR3 DNA sequence: TGTGCCAGCAGCGTGCGGGGTAGTGACGAGCAGTACTTC. Translation: CASSVRGSDEQYF.

In this sample, this clone turned up a few times. The chain is built from TRBV4-1 and TRBJ2-7; the match to TRBD2 covers 8 bases. The CDR3 is 15 residues long. Germline V gene sequence: CDR1 MGHRA, CDR2 YSYEKL. Trimming at V came to 0 bases and at J to 5 bases, leaving 6 bases not matched to a gene. CDR3 in amino acids: CASSQDRGTSDEQYF. CDR3 coding DNA: TGCGCCAGCAGCCAAGATCGAGGGACTAGTGACGAGCAGTACTTC.

This chain uses TRBV27 with TRBJ2-5, with TRBD1 matching 7 bases. The CDR3 spans 15 residues. Germline V gene lookup returns CDR1 MNHEY and CDR2 SMNVEV (reference sequence). Trimming at V came to 7 bases and at J to 1 base, leaving 9 bases not matched to a gene. The CDR3 DNA sequence: TGTGCCAGCAACGCTCTGGGACAGACCCAAGAGACCCAGTACTTC. As protein: CASNALGQTQETQYF.

V usage is TRBV7-2 and J usage is TRBJ1-5, with D perhaps TRBD1 (5 bases). This CDR3 has 14 amino acids. The V gene lost 2 bases and the J gene lost 3 bases, with 8 bases spanning the gap. The V gene's germline CDR1 is SGHTA and CDR2 FQGNSA. The CDR3 reads CASSLPGYNQPQHF. CDR3 coding DNA: TGTGCCAGCAGCTTACCAGGGTACAATCAGCCCCAGCATTTT.

The chain recombines TRBV5-6 with TRBJ2-2, with 8 positions matching TRBD2. Per the germline V gene, CDR1 is SGHDT and CDR2 is YYEEEE. Losses at the gene ends were 4 bases for V and 7 bases for J; bases not matched to a gene: 12. The CDR3 has 16 residues. The CDR3 region has the DNA TGTGCCAGCAGCGTGGCCCGGAGCGGGAGAATCGGGGAGCTGTTTTTT. Amino acid sequence: CASSVARSGRIGELFF.

A few counts support this clone. This CDR3 is CASSQTGINQPQHF. As DNA, the CDR3 is TGTGCCAGCAGCCAGACAGGTATCAATCAGCCCCAGCATTTT. The chain carries TRBV27 and TRBJ1-5; D perhaps matches TRBD1 (6 bases). CDR1 and CDR2 (germline): MNHEY, SMNVEV (reference sequence). CDR3 length: 14 residues. With 6 bases removed from V and 3 bases from J, the gap between germline ends came to 12 bases.

The chain recombines TRBV28 with TRBJ1-5; D ambiguous. The germline CDR1 and CDR2 sequences are MDHEN and SYDVKM. The CDR3 totals 16 residues. Trimming took 2 bases from V and 5 from J, leaving 16 bases between them. CDR3 protein: CASSLSQALVDQPQHF. CDR3 nucleotide sequence: TGTGCCAGCAGTTTAAGTCAGGCTCTCGTCGATCAGCCCCAGCATTTT.

The chain combines TRBV9 with TRBJ2-3, with 10 nucleotides matching TRBD2. This CDR3 is 15 amino acids long. Trimming took 0 bases from V and 10 from J; bases not matched to a gene: 8. Germline CDR1 is SGDLS and CDR2 is YYNGEE. CDR3: CASSVASGSLSAQYF. The CDR3 DNA reads TGTGCCAGCAGCGTAGCTAGCGGGAGTTTATCTGCGCAGTATTTT.

The rearrangement joins TRBV28 to TRBJ2-5; TRBD2 is a possible D gene (5 bases). The CDR3 loop spans 12 amino acids. Trimming shortened V by 6 bases and J by 6 bases, and 11 bases separated the two germline ends. CDR1 is MDHEN, CDR2 SYDVKM, per germline. The CDR3, as DNA: TGTGCCAGCAGCACGCCCGGGAAGACCCAGTACTTC. This codes for CASSTPGKTQYF.

The gene calls are TRBV19 and TRBJ2-1, with no clear D. Per the germline V gene, CDR1 is LNHDA and CDR2 is SQIVND (reference sequence). V dropped 6 bases and J dropped 2 bases, with 14 bases sitting between them. The CDR3 spans 15 residues. The CDR3 region has the DNA TGTGCCAGTAGCAATACACCAATCCCCTACAATGAGCAGTTCTTC. Translated: CASSNTPIPYNEQFF. The whole variable domain, remainder taken from reference TRBV19 and TRBJ2-1, is DGGITQSPKYLFRKEGQNVTLSCEQNLNHDAMYWYRQDPGQGLRLIYYSQIVNDFQKGDIAEGYSVSREKKESFPLTVTSAQKNPTAFYLCASSNTPIPYNEQFFGPGTRLTVL.

The chain uses TRBV6-1 and TRBJ2-5; 8 nucleotides line up with TRBD1. The CDR3 runs 16 residues. CDR1 and CDR2 from the germline V gene are MNHNS and SASEGT. Trimming cost V 4 bases and J 6 bases; bases outside gene matches: 13. The CDR3, as DNA: TGTGCCAGCAGTGGTGGCTCAAGGACAGGGAAAAAGACCCAGTACTTC. Translation gives CASSGGSRTGKKTQYF.

A note on this clone: Other DNA sequences in the sample encode the same CDR3. This chain uses TRBV30 with TRBJ2-7, with 10 positions matching TRBD1. This CDR3 region has 14 residues. Germline CDR1 is GTSNPN and CDR2 is SVGIG (reference sequence). The V and J ends lost 4 bases and 5 bases, in that order; junction bases with no gene match: 8. The CDR3 coding sequence is TGTGCCTGGACACCGGGACAGGGGACGCACGAGCAGTACTTC. Protein sequence: CAWTPGQGTHEQYF.

The chain combines TRBV14 with TRBJ1-5, with a weak D call TRBD1 (5 bases). The CDR3 is made up of 13 amino acids. Trimming left V 0 bases short and J 10 bases short, with 10 bases between. Germline values: CDR1 SGHDN, CDR2 FVKESK. CDR3 in DNA: TGTGCCAGCAGCCAAGAACGGGACTTACCCCAGCATTTT. Residues: CASSQERDLPQHF.